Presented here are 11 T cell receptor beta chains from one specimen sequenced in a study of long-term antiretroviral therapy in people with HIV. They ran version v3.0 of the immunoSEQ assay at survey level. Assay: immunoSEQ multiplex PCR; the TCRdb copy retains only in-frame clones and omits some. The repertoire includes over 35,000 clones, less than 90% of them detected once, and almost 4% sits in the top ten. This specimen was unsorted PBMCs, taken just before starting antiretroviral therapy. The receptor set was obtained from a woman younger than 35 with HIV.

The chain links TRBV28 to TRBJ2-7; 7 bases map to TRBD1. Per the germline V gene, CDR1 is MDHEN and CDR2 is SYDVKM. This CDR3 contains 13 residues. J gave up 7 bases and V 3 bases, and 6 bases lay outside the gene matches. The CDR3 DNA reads TGTGCCAGCAGTTTGGGGGACAGCCGGGAGCAGTACTTC. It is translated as CASSLGDSREQYF.

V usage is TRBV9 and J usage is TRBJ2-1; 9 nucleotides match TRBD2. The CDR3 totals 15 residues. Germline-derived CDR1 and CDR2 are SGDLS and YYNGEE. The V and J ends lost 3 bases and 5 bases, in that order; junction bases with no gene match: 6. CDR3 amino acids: CASSAETSGDNEQFF. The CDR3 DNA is TGTGCCAGCAGCGCCGAGACTAGCGGTGACAATGAGCAGTTCTTC. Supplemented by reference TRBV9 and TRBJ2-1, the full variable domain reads DSGVTQTPKHLITATGQRVTLRCSPRSGDLSVYWYQQSLDQGLQFLIQYYNGEERAKGNILERFSAQQFPDLHSELNLSSLELGDSALYFCASSAETSGDNEQFFGPGTRLTVL.

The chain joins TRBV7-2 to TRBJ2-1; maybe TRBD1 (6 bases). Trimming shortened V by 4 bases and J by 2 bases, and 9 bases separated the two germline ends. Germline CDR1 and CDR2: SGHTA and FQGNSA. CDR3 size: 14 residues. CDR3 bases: TGTGCCAGCAGCTCGGACAGTACCTACAATGAGCAGTTCTTC. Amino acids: CASSSDSTYNEQFF.

CDR3 in DNA: TGCGCCAGCAGCCCGACCTACGGGGGGGGGACTGAAGCTTTCTTT. This encodes CASSPTYGGGTEAFF. This chain links TRBV5-1 with TRBJ1-1, with D perhaps matching TRBD1 (5 bases). Between the trimmed V and J ends, which lost 4 bases and 5 bases, there was a span of 18 bases. This CDR3 spans 15 amino acids. Germline lookup yields CDR1 SGHRS and CDR2 YFSETQ. Full variable domain (rest looked up from reference TRBV5-1 and TRBJ1-1): KAGVTQTPRYLIKTRGQQVTLSCSPISGHRSVSWYQQTPGQGLQFLFEYFSETQRNKGNFPGRFSGRQFSNSRSEMNVSTLELGDSALYLCASSPTYGGGTEAFFGQGTRLTVV.

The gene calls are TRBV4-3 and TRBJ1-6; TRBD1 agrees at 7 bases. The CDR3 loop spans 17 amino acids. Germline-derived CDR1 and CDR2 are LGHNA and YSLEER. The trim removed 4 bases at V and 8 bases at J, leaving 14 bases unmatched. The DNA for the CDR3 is TGCGCCAGCAGCCTAAAACCAACAGGGGTAGGCGATTCACCCCTCCACTTT. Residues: CASSLKPTGVGDSPLHF.

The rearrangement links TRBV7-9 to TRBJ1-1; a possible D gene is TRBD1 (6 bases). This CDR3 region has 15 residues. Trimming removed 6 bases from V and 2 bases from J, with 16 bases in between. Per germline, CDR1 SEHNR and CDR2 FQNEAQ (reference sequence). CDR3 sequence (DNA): TGTGCCAGCAGGACAACCGGGACATCCAACACTGAAGCTTTCTTT. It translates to CASRTTGTSNTEAFF.

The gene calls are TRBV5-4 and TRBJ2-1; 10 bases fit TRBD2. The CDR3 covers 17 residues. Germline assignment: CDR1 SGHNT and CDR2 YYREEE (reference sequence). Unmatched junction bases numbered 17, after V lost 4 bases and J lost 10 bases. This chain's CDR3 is CASSRGTGTSGMGEQFF. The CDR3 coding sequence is TGTGCCAGCAGCCGCGGAACAGGAACTAGCGGGATGGGGGAGCAGTTCTTC.

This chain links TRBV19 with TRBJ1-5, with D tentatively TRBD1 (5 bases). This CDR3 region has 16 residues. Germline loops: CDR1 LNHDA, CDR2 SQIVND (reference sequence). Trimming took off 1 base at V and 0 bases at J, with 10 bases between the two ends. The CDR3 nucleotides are TGTGCCAGTAGTATAGGGGGCGGCCTTAGCAATCAGCCCCAGCATTTT. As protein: CASSIGGGLSNQPQHF.

The CDR3 DNA reads TGTGCCAGCAGTTACTCCCCAGGAGGGAACACTGAAGCTTTCTTT. Translation gives CASSYSPGGNTEAFF. The chain has TRBV6-6 and TRBJ1-1; D unclear. Germline V gene data show CDR1 as MNHNY and CDR2 as SVGAGI (reference sequence). V lost 0 bases to trimming and J lost 1 base, with 9 bases between them. The CDR3 is 15 amino acids.

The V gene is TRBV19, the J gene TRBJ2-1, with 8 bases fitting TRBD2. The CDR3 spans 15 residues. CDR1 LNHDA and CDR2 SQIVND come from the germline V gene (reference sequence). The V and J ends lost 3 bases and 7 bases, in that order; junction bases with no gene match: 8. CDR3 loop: CASSIEPGLGNEQFF. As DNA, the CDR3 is TGTGCCAGTAGTATTGAGCCGGGACTAGGAAATGAGCAGTTCTTC.

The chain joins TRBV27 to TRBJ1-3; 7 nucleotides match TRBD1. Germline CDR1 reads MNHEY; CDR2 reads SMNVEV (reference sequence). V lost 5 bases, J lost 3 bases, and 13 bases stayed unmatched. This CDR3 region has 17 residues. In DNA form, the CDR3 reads TGTGCCAGCAGTCCTATAACAGGGGCCGCCCATGGAAACACCATATATTTT. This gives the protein CASSPITGAAHGNTIYF.